The 10 T cell receptor beta chains below were found in one sample sequenced in a study of T cells after yellow fever vaccination. TCRdb reprocessed the 5' RACE reads via MiXCR and lists one record per CDR3 protein. The sample consists of more than 65,000 distinct CDR3 sequences, 10% to 15% of them appearing once. The specimen comprised CD8+ T cells not binding an NS4B(214-222) dextramer, sorted from PBMCs, sampled around 3 weeks after the first yellow fever vaccination. Receptor source: a man younger than 35 who received the YFV17D yellow fever vaccine.

The chain combines TRBV19 with TRBJ1-2; D call uncertain. The germline CDR1 and CDR2 sequences are LNHDA and SQIVND (reference sequence). The CDR3 length is 16 residues. Trimming shortened V by 5 bases and J by 2 bases, and 18 bases separated the two germline ends. This chain's CDR3 is CASSPLPGRDNYGYTF. In DNA, the CDR3 is TGTGCCAGTAGTCCCCTCCCTGGTCGTGACAACTATGGCTACACCTTC.

This clonotype showed up just a few times. The chain joins TRBV6-5 to TRBJ2-1; D is unclear. This CDR3 comprises 17 residues. V lost 2 bases to trimming and J lost 0 bases, with 14 bases between them. CDR1 and CDR2 from the germline V gene are MNHEY and SVGAGI. This CDR3 is CASSYTRPGSSYNEQFF. The DNA for the CDR3 is TGTGCCAGCAGTTACACACGCCCGGGCAGCTCCTACAATGAGCAGTTCTTC.

The table lists this clonotype with a few counts. The gene calls are TRBV6-9 and TRBJ2-5; 7 nucleotides line up with TRBD1. The V gene's germline CDR1 is MNHGY and CDR2 SVAAGI. The CDR3 runs to 15 residues. Germline trimming cut 2 bases from V and 2 bases from J; bases unmatched to any gene: 5. CDR3 DNA sequence: TGTGCCAGCAGTTATAGGCCGGACAGGCAAGAGACCCAGTACTTC. This codes for CASSYRPDRQETQYF.

This clonotype showed up just a few times. The CDR3 spells CASSSGGQYTQYF. CDR3 sequence (DNA): TGTGCCAGCAGTTCCGGGGGCCAATATACGCAGTATTTT. V usage is TRBV6-2 or TRBV6-3 and J usage is TRBJ2-3; perhaps D is TRBD1 or TRBD2 (6 bases each). The CDR3 spans 13 residues. V shed 4 bases and J shed 7 bases, with 12 bases lying between them. Germline V gene data show CDR1 as MNHEY and CDR2 as SVGEGT.

This chain joins TRBV4-1 and TRBJ2-3; D is undetermined. CDR1 is MGHRA and CDR2 is YSYEKL in the germline V gene. Trimming took 1 base from V and 5 from J, leaving 7 bases between them. This CDR3 comprises 13 residues. CDR3 region: CASSQVPEDTQYF. In DNA, the CDR3 is TGCGCCAGCAGCCAAGTGCCAGAAGATACGCAGTATTTT.

V is TRBV4-1 and J is TRBJ2-3; 14 bases fit TRBD2. CDR3 size: 18 residues. J gave up 2 bases and V 5 bases, and 9 bases lay outside the gene matches. The germline CDR1 and CDR2 sequences are MGHRA and YSYEKL. CDR3 in DNA: TGCGCCAGCAGCGGGGGACTAGCGGGGGTCGCCACCACAGATACGCAGTATTTT. It specifies CASSGGLAGVATTDTQYF.

Only a few counts were recorded for this clonotype. The V and J genes are TRBV29-1 and TRBJ2-3; a weak D match, TRBD1 (7 bases). The germline CDR1 and CDR2 sequences are SQVTM and ANQGSEA. Trimming left V 3 bases short and J 6 bases short, with 16 bases between. The CDR3 runs 14 residues. CDR3 sequence: CSVDGPGGQDTQYF. The CDR3 DNA follows: TGCAGCGTTGACGGACCAGGGGGGCAGGATACGCAGTATTTT.

There are a few counts of this clonotype. V gene TRBV15 combines with J gene TRBJ1-2; D is possibly TRBD1 (5 bases). Germline assignment: CDR1 LNHNV and CDR2 YYDKDF (reference sequence). The CDR3 runs 17 residues. The V end was cut by 0 bases, the J end by 4 bases, with 18 bases between. In DNA, the CDR3 is TGTGCCACCAGCAGAGATTTGGTAGCGGGGCGGGCCTATGGCTACACCTTC. As protein: CATSRDLVAGRAYGYTF. Supplemented by reference TRBV15 and TRBJ1-2, the full variable domain reads DAMVIQNPRYQVTQFGKPVTLSCSQTLNHNVMYWYQQKSSQAPKLLFHYYDKDFNNEADTPDNFQSRRPNTSFCFLDIRSPGLGDTAMYLCATSRDLVAGRAYGYTFGSGTRLTVV.

This clonotype was seen more than once but under ten times. V is TRBV12-5 and J is TRBJ2-3; D is possibly TRBD1 (6 bases). CDR3 length: 14 amino acids. Per germline, CDR1 LGHNT and CDR2 FRNRAP. Trimming left V 0 bases short and J 15 bases short, with 19 bases between. The CDR3 DNA sequence: TGTGCTAGTGGTTTGGTAGGGGGAGAAGAAGGTCCCTATTTT. Translated: CASGLVGGEEGPYF.

This clonotype was detected a few times. The CDR3 DNA sequence: TGCGCCAGCAGCCAAGAAACCCTCGGGGGCACCCAGTACTTC. Translated, it gives CASSQETLGGTQYF. V gene TRBV4-3 combines with J gene TRBJ2-5; TRBD1 or TRBD2 may be the D gene (6 bases each). Germline V CDR1 and CDR2: LGHNA, YSLEER. The CDR3 length is 14 residues. Trimming shortened V by 0 bases and J by 8 bases, and 13 bases separated the two germline ends.